This entry features one T cell receptor beta chain sequence. As yet, its antigen is unknown. The CDR3 runs 14 residues. V was shortened by 1 base and J by 2 bases, with 10 bases between the two germline ends. Germline V gene data show CDR1 as SGHDT and CDR2 as YYEEEE. This specimen comes from a study of T cells in localized non-small cell lung cancer. General study points: A single tumor region was sequenced, leaving heterogeneity possible.

Generated by immunoSEQ multiplex PCR, the TCRdb table keeps only in-frame clones and is missing some. Here the sample spans some 17,000 clones, around 83% being singletons. Here the sequenced sample was peripheral blood, taken before any cancer treatment. J is TRBJ2-7 and V is TRBV5-6, with D unclear. This TCR was sampled from a male donor at least 60 years old with stage III lung adenocarcinoma. Here the CDR3 DNA reads TGTGCCAGCAGCTTGTCTGGGCTTACCTACGAGCAGTACTTC. It translates to CASSLSGLTYEQYF.